Below, 30 T cell receptor beta chains from the same sample are listed, as sequenced in a study of blood T cell repertoires in COVID-19. Generated by immunoSEQ multiplex PCR, the TCRdb table keeps only in-frame clones and is missing some. Counted here are over 200,000 clones, approximately 80% occurring once; the ten biggest clones make up roughly 15%. Sequencing was performed on PBMCs or T cells enriched from blood (not recorded which). These receptors all come from a man aged 40-49 years who had recovered from COVID-19.

V gene TRBV5-1 combines with J gene TRBJ1-2; TRBD1 matches 8 bases. The CDR3 runs to 17 residues. Germline V gives CDR1 SGHRS, CDR2 YFSETQ. Trimming cost V 0 bases and J 3 bases; bases outside gene matches: 10. CDR3 amino acids: CASSLDLGQGRDYGYTF. In DNA, the CDR3 is TGCGCCAGCAGCTTGGATCTCGGACAGGGCAGAGACTATGGCTACACCTTC.

The genes are TRBV5-6 and TRBJ1-1; D uncertain. Looked up from germline, CDR1 is SGHDT and CDR2 is YYEEEE. The V gene lost 0 bases and the J gene lost 5 bases, with 11 bases spanning the gap. CDR3 length equals 14 residues. The CDR3 DNA is TGTGCCAGCAGCTTGGGGACTTCGGGAACTGAAGCTTTCTTT. Amino acids: CASSLGTSGTEAFF.

The chain carries TRBV7-8 and TRBJ2-4, with 8 bases matching TRBD2. Germline-derived CDR1 and CDR2 are SGHVS and FQNEAQ. The CDR3 sequence is 16 residues long. Trimming cost V 3 bases and J 8 bases; bases outside gene matches: 12. The CDR3 loop is CASSFRRGARADIQYF. The CDR3 region has the DNA TGTGCCAGCAGCTTTAGGCGGGGGGCCCGGGCGGACATTCAGTACTTC.

V usage is TRBV19 and J usage is TRBJ1-5; D unclear. CDR1 is LNHDA, CDR2 SQIVND, per germline (reference sequence). The CDR3 extends over 16 amino acids. V lost 3 bases, J lost 8 bases, and 20 bases lay in between. This CDR3 is CASSISRRGYEEPQHF. For the CDR3, the DNA is TGTGCCAGTAGTATTTCGAGACGCGGGTATGAAGAGCCCCAGCATTTT. The complete variable domain, with remaining parts taken from reference TRBV19 and TRBJ1-5, reads DGGITQSPKYLFRKEGQNVTLSCEQNLNHDAMYWYRQDPGQGLRLIYYSQIVNDFQKGDIAEGYSVSREKKESFPLTVTSAQKNPTAFYLCASSISRRGYEEPQHFGDGTRLSIL.

The genes are TRBV18 and TRBJ2-2; 7 bases fit TRBD2. CDR1 and CDR2 from the germline V gene are KGHSH and LQKENI. After removal of 2 bases from V and 2 bases from J, the junction contained 14 bases not matched to a gene. The CDR3 is 19 amino acids. The CDR3 region is CASSPRNIGRTSNTGELFF. The CDR3 nucleotides are TGTGCCAGCTCACCAAGGAATATCGGGAGGACCAGCAACACCGGGGAGCTGTTTTTT.

This rearrangement joins TRBV15 to TRBJ1-2, with D perhaps matching TRBD1 (5 bases). There are 16 residues in the CDR3. With 5 bases removed from V and 8 bases from J, the gap between germline ends came to 24 bases. Germline CDR1 reads LNHNV; CDR2 reads YYDKDF (reference sequence). DNA of the CDR3: TGTGCCACCAGCCTAACCAAAGACAGTATCAATTCCGGCTACACCTTC. Encoded protein: CATSLTKDSINSGYTF.

The J gene is TRBJ2-5, the V gene TRBV5-1; D call uncertain. The CDR3 totals 16 residues. Germline CDR1 reads SGHRS; CDR2 reads YFSETQ. Deletions cut 4 bases from V and 0 bases from J, with 16 bases between. The CDR3 loop is CASSPGFSEYQETQYF. The CDR3, as DNA: TGCGCCAGCAGCCCCGGGTTCTCGGAATACCAAGAGACCCAGTACTTC. Using reference TRBV5-1 and TRBJ2-5 for the parts outside the CDR3, the full variable domain is KAGVTQTPRYLIKTRGQQVTLSCSPISGHRSVSWYQQTPGQGLQFLFEYFSETQRNKGNFPGRFSGRQFSNSRSEMNVSTLELGDSALYLCASSPGFSEYQETQYFGPGTRLLVL.

CDR3 residues: CASSQTIAGGPETQYF. For the CDR3, the DNA is TGCGCCAGCAGCCAAACGATAGCGGGGGGGCCGGAGACCCAGTACTTC. The chain is built from TRBV4-3 and TRBJ2-5; the match to TRBD2 covers 11 bases. V trimming: 2 bases; J trimming: 5 bases; junction bases outside the gene matches: 7. The CDR3 runs 16 residues. From germline, CDR1 is LGHNA and CDR2 YSLEER.

The CDR3 reads CASSPLGQGARDNSPLHF. The DNA for the CDR3 is TGTGCCAGCTCACCACTGGGACAGGGGGCTAGAGATAATTCACCCCTCCACTTT. The V call is TRBV18, the J call TRBJ1-6, with 12 positions matching TRBD1. Trimming removed 1 base from V and 5 bases from J; junction bases left unmatched: 6. This CDR3 spans 18 amino acids. CDR1 KGHSH and CDR2 LQKENI come from the germline V gene. The full variable domain, rest sourced from reference TRBV18 and TRBJ1-6, is NAGVMQNPRHLVRRRGQEARLRCSPMKGHSHVYWYRQLPEEGLKFMVYLQKENIIDESGMPKERFSAEFPKEGPSILRIQQVVRGDSAAYFCASSPLGQGARDNSPLHFGNGTRLTVT.

The gene calls are TRBV5-1 and TRBJ1-2; D is possibly TRBD1 (6 bases). CDR1 SGHRS and CDR2 YFSETQ come from the germline V gene. This CDR3 is built from 17 residues. V was clipped by 0 bases and J by 8 bases, with 23 bases between them. The CDR3 protein is CASSLGPETGDSGGYTF. CDR3 coding DNA: TGCGCCAGCAGCTTGGGACCAGAGACAGGTGATTCAGGGGGCTACACCTTC. Full variable domain (outside the CDR3, taken from reference TRBV5-1 and TRBJ1-2): KAGVTQTPRYLIKTRGQQVTLSCSPISGHRSVSWYQQTPGQGLQFLFEYFSETQRNKGNFPGRFSGRQFSNSRSEMNVSTLELGDSALYLCASSLGPETGDSGGYTFGSGTRLTVV.

This clone has just one count. This chain joins TRBV30 and TRBJ2-3; 7 bases are shared with TRBD2. V dropped 0 bases and J dropped 3; count of bases not matched to a gene: 12. The CDR3 runs to 17 residues. The germline gives CDR1 GTSNPN, CDR2 SVGIG (reference sequence). This chain's CDR3 is CAWSVGSASGPTDTQYF. As DNA, the CDR3 is TGTGCCTGGAGTGTAGGGTCGGCTAGCGGACCTACAGATACGCAGTATTTT. Drawing the rest from reference TRBV30 and TRBJ2-3, the complete variable domain is SQTIHQWPATLVQPVGSPLSLECTVEGTSNPNLYWYRQAAGRGLQLLFYSVGIGQISSEVPQNLSASRPQDRQFILSSKKLLLSDSGFYLCAWSVGSASGPTDTQYFGPGTRLTVL.

The rearrangement uses TRBV25-1 and TRBJ2-2; 8 nucleotides align to TRBD2. The CDR3 has 16 amino acids. V was pared by 6 bases and J by 8 bases, with 14 bases of the junction left unmatched. Germline V gives CDR1 MGHDK, CDR2 SYGVNS. CDR3 nucleotides: TGTGCCAGCAGGACTGGGGGTAGCGGGGAGAGGGGGGAGCTGTTTTTT. This encodes CASRTGGSGERGELFF.

The chain joins TRBV7-3 to TRBJ1-3; 7 bases are a match to TRBD1. The V segment lost 2 bases and the J segment 7 bases; nucleotides outside the gene matches: 2. Germline CDR1 is SGHTA and CDR2 is FQGTGA. The CDR3 is 13 amino acids. Here the CDR3 DNA reads TGTGCCAGCAGCTTATACAGGGGCAACACCATATATTTT. It encodes CASSLYRGNTIYF. The variable domain in full, with the rest retrieved from reference TRBV7-3 and TRBJ1-3, is GAGVSQTPSNKVTEKGKYVELRCDPISGHTALYWYRQSLGQGPEFLIYFQGTGAADDSGLPNDRFFAVRPEGSVSTLKIQRTERGDSAVYLCASSLYRGNTIYFGEGSWLTVV.

This sequence joins TRBV21-1 and TRBJ2-3; the table calls TRBD2, which could not be checked here. TRBV21-1 corresponds to a pseudogene. This CDR3 has 15 amino acids. In DNA, the CDR3 is TGTGCCAGCGGCCTAGAATGCGCTTTCGGGGATACGCAGTATTTT. Translation: CASGLECAFGDTQYF.

This clone occurred a few times. The chain couples TRBV2 to TRBJ1-1; D is possibly TRBD1 (6 bases). Trimming took 10 bases from V and 1 from J, leaving 13 bases between them. The CDR3 loop spans 13 amino acids. Germline V lookup: CDR1 SNHLY, CDR2 FYNNEI. The CDR3 reads CATEEQGNTEAFF. The CDR3 DNA reads as TGTGCCACCGAAGAACAGGGGAACACTGAAGCTTTCTTT.

CDR3 DNA: TGTGCCAGCAGTTACTCGAGGGAGGACACCGGGGAGCTGTTTTTT. Amino acids: CASSYSREDTGELFF. This rearrangement joins TRBV6-5 to TRBJ2-2; perhaps TRBD2 as D (6 bases). CDR1 is MNHEY and CDR2 is SVGAGI in the germline V gene. This CDR3 is built from 15 residues. Deletions cut 0 bases from V and 3 bases from J, with 8 bases between.

The gene calls are TRBV28 and TRBJ1-1; D is possibly TRBD1 (6 bases). CDR3 length: 14 amino acids. The germline V gene has CDR1 MDHEN and CDR2 SYDVKM. V was cut by 6 bases and J by 6 bases, with 17 bases left in between. CDR3 nucleotide sequence: TGTGCCAGCAGACGCCAGCGGGGGGCAGCTGAAGCTTTCTTT. Amino acid sequence: CASRRQRGAAEAFF.

The chain recombines TRBV2 with TRBJ1-6; D is unclear. The V end was cut by 7 bases, the J end by 0 bases, with 7 bases between. The germline CDR1 and CDR2 sequences are SNHLY and FYNNEI. The CDR3 is 14 amino acids. CDR3 protein: CASNPSSYNSPLHF. CDR3 coding DNA: TGTGCCAGCAATCCCAGCTCCTATAATTCACCCCTCCACTTT.

J is TRBJ1-2 and V is TRBV5-1, with D possibly being TRBD1 (5 bases). This CDR3 has 16 residues. V lost 0 bases and J lost 8, with 20 bases in between. The germline V gene has CDR1 SGHRS and CDR2 YFSETQ. The CDR3 spells CASSLDGGGPPRGYTF. The CDR3, as DNA: TGCGCCAGCAGCTTGGATGGGGGAGGGCCTCCAAGGGGCTACACCTTC. Supplemented by reference TRBV5-1 and TRBJ1-2, the full variable domain reads KAGVTQTPRYLIKTRGQQVTLSCSPISGHRSVSWYQQTPGQGLQFLFEYFSETQRNKGNFPGRFSGRQFSNSRSEMNVSTLELGDSALYLCASSLDGGGPPRGYTFGSGTRLTVV.

The chain uses TRBV7-8 and TRBJ1-5; TRBD1 might be the D (6 bases). The CDR3 has 14 residues. Per the germline V gene, CDR1 is SGHVS and CDR2 is FQNEAQ. The ends were cut back, 5 bases at V and 0 bases at J, with 8 bases in the middle. CDR3 sequence (DNA): TGTGCCAGCAGCCACAGGGTTAGCAATCAGCCCCAGCATTTT. It codes for CASSHRVSNQPQHF.

This chain connects TRBV3-1 (or the pseudogene TRBV3-2) to TRBJ1-6; 7 positions agree with TRBD1. J lost 10 bases, V lost 1 base, and 7 bases had no gene match. Germline values: CDR1 LGHDT, CDR2 YNNKEL (reference sequence). CDR3 length equals 15 residues. CDR3 amino acids: CASSQVNRGTSPLHF. The CDR3 bases are TGTGCCAGCAGCCAAGTTAACAGGGGTACATCACCCCTCCACTTT.

This sequence joins TRBV19 and TRBJ2-3; 13 bases are shared with TRBD2. CDR1 and CDR2 (germline): LNHDA, SQIVND (reference sequence). The CDR3 is 18 amino acids. V lost 5 bases, J lost 0 bases, and 8 bases stayed unmatched. The CDR3 spells CASSLGLAGAFSTDTQYF. Here the CDR3 DNA reads TGTGCCAGTAGTCTCGGACTAGCGGGGGCCTTTAGCACAGATACGCAGTATTTT. The full variable domain, with the rest looked up from reference TRBV19 and TRBJ2-3, is DGGITQSPKYLFRKEGQNVTLSCEQNLNHDAMYWYRQDPGQGLRLIYYSQIVNDFQKGDIAEGYSVSREKKESFPLTVTSAQKNPTAFYLCASSLGLAGAFSTDTQYFGPGTRLTVL.

This clone was found a few times. The V call is TRBV28, the J call TRBJ1-2; D not certain. Trimming shortened V by 5 bases and J by 5 bases, and 15 bases separated the two germline ends. CDR1 is MDHEN, CDR2 SYDVKM, per germline. This CDR3 is built from 14 residues. The CDR3 sequence: CASSPGGKGYGYTF. DNA of the CDR3: TGTGCCAGCAGTCCCGGCGGGAAAGGGTATGGCTACACCTTC.

This clone has a handful of counts. The chain combines TRBV6-5 with TRBJ1-3; maybe TRBD1 (5 bases). Trimming removed 6 bases at V and 8 bases at J, with 17 bases between. Germline V gene lookup returns CDR1 MNHEY and CDR2 SVGAGI. The length of the CDR3 is 14 residues. The CDR3: CASSSGGFGHTIYF. CDR3 coding DNA: TGTGCCAGCAGCTCCGGGGGGTTCGGGCACACCATATATTTT.

The chain combines TRBV27 with TRBJ2-2, with D perhaps matching TRBD2 (6 bases). The CDR3 spans 15 residues. V was pared by 5 bases and J by 3 bases, with 13 bases between. In germline, CDR1 is MNHEY, CDR2 SMNVEV (reference sequence). Written as DNA, the CDR3 is TGTGCCAGCAGTATTCGACTAGACGACACCGGGGAGCTGTTTTTT. Translation gives CASSIRLDDTGELFF.

In its sample, this clone was seen once. The V gene is TRBV7-8, the J gene TRBJ1-6; D perhaps matches TRBD1 (5 bases). This CDR3 contains 16 residues. The germline V and J ends were trimmed by 1 base and 9 bases, with 16 bases remaining between them. Germline CDR1 is SGHVS and CDR2 is FQNEAQ. The CDR3, as DNA: TGTGCCAGCAGCTTAGGGGGCGCCGGCGAGAGTTCACCCCTCCACTTT. The encoded protein is CASSLGGAGESSPLHF. The full variable domain, in which reference TRBV7-8 and TRBJ1-6 provide the parts outside the CDR3, is GAGVSQSPRYKVAKRGQDVALRCDPISGHVSLFWYQQALGQGPEFLTYFQNEAQLDKSGLPSDRFFAERPEGSVSTLKIQRTQQEDSAVYLCASSLGGAGESSPLHFGNGTRLTVT.

This clone came up a few times. This chain uses TRBV28 with TRBJ1-5; tentatively, D is TRBD1 (5 bases). The germline V gene encodes CDR1 MDHEN and CDR2 SYDVKM. Trimming removed 7 bases at V and 3 bases at J, with 10 bases between. CDR3 length: 13 amino acids. The CDR3, as DNA: TGTGCCAGCACCGGAGGGGCCAATCAGCCCCAGCATTTT. This encodes CASTGGANQPQHF.

The chain employs TRBV7-2 and TRBJ2-2; 10 bases line up with TRBD1. V was pared by 3 bases and J by 6 bases, with 7 bases of the junction left unmatched. Germline values: CDR1 SGHTA, CDR2 FQGNSA. CDR3 length: 16 residues. The CDR3 loop is CASSFGTGVYAGELFF. CDR3 sequence (DNA): TGTGCCAGCAGCTTTGGGACAGGGGTGTATGCCGGGGAGCTGTTTTTT.

The chain is built from TRBV30 and TRBJ1-2, with 10 bases fitting TRBD1. Germline CDR1 GTSNPN, CDR2 SVGIG (reference sequence). The CDR3 length is 13 residues. J gave up 3 bases and V 5 bases, and 3 bases lay outside the gene matches. In nucleotides, the CDR3 is TGTGCCTGGGTCGGACAGGGGGACTATGGCTACACCTTC. It yields the protein CAWVGQGDYGYTF. Together with reference TRBV30 and TRBJ1-2, the CDR3 gives the full variable domain: SQTIHQWPATLVQPVGSPLSLECTVEGTSNPNLYWYRQAAGRGLQLLFYSVGIGQISSEVPQNLSASRPQDRQFILSSKKLLLSDSGFYLCAWVGQGDYGYTFGSGTRLTVV.

V and J are TRBV9 and TRBJ1-4, with TRBD1 identical over 7 bases. Germline V lookup: CDR1 SGDLS, CDR2 YYNGEE. With 3 bases clipped from V and 4 bases from J, the junction kept 6 bases outside the gene matches. CDR3 length: 15 amino acids. The CDR3 DNA reads as TGTGCCAGCAGCGACCGGGACAGATTTAATGAAAAACTGTTTTTT. Translating gives CASSDRDRFNEKLFF. The full variable domain, its missing parts supplied by reference TRBV9 and TRBJ1-4, is DSGVTQTPKHLITATGQRVTLRCSPRSGDLSVYWYQQSLDQGLQFLIQYYNGEERAKGNILERFSAQQFPDLHSELNLSSLELGDSALYFCASSDRDRFNEKLFFGSGTQLSVL.